These 8 T cell receptor beta chains originate from one sample sequenced in a study of T cells in Graves' hyperthyroidism and ophthalmopathy. From RNA transcripts, TCR beta CDR3 regions were amplified. The study used the HTBI primer set for a first-round RT-PCR of the TCR CDR3. TCRdb used MiXCR to reprocess the multiplex PCR reads, holding one entry per CDR3 protein. Of approximately 620,000 distinct CDR3 sequences in the sample, 14% were seen once. The material sequenced was blood. These receptors all come from a woman in her thirties with Graves' hyperthyroidism that later progressed to Graves' ophthalmopathy.

The sample holds many counts of this clonotype. V gene TRBV7-2 combines with J gene TRBJ2-5; a weak D match, TRBD2 (7 bases). Looked up from germline, CDR1 is SGHTA and CDR2 is FQGNSA. The CDR3 spans 13 residues. The V and J ends lost 5 bases and 4 bases respectively, with 11 bases between them. CDR3 amino acids: CASSPGGLETQYF. In nucleotides, the CDR3 is TGTGCCAGCAGCCCCGGGGGGCTAGAGACCCAGTACTTC.

In its sample, this clonotype was seen many times. V usage is TRBV29-1 and J usage is TRBJ1-3, with a weak D call TRBD1 (6 bases). The CDR3 consists of 15 residues. Deletions cut 3 bases from V and 0 bases from J, with 12 bases between. Germline lookup yields CDR1 SQVTM and CDR2 ANQGSEA. CDR3 sequence (DNA): TGCAGCGTTGAGGGGGCGACGAACTCTGGAAACACCATATATTTT. This translates into CSVEGATNSGNTIYF.

This clonotype was counted at least ten times. The chain employs TRBV5-1 and TRBJ2-1; D is perhaps TRBD2 (6 bases). Trimming took off 7 bases at V and 8 bases at J, with 10 bases between the two ends. This CDR3 contains 11 residues. In germline, CDR1 is SGHRS, CDR2 YFSETQ. In nucleotides, the CDR3 is TGCGCCAGCGTCCGGGAGTATGAGCAGTTCTTC. Translating it yields CASVREYEQFF.

This clonotype was counted ten times or more. This chain links TRBV27 with TRBJ2-1, with a weak D call TRBD2 (6 bases). The CDR3 extends over 14 amino acids. The germline CDR1 and CDR2 sequences are MNHEY and SMNVEV (reference sequence). With 2 bases removed from V and 8 bases from J, the gap between germline ends came to 13 bases. The CDR3 region is CASSLEWSGYEQFF. The DNA for the CDR3 is TGTGCCAGCAGTTTAGAGTGGAGCGGGTATGAGCAGTTCTTC.

The table lists this clonotype with many counts. This chain connects TRBV3-1 to TRBJ2-1; D may be TRBD2 (6 bases). This CDR3 is 16 amino acids long. CDR1 is LGHDT, CDR2 YNNKEL, per germline (reference sequence). Deletions cut 0 bases from V and 6 bases from J, with 15 bases between. The CDR3 DNA follows: TGTGCCAGCAGCCAAGATTCATCTAGCGTGGTCAATGAGCAGTTCTTC. Protein sequence: CASSQDSSSVVNEQFF.

V is TRBV25-1 and J is TRBJ1-1; a weak D match, TRBD1 (5 bases). The CDR3 is 13 residues long. CDR1 MGHDK and CDR2 SYGVNS come from the germline V gene. With 3 bases removed from V and 8 bases from J, the gap between germline ends came to 13 bases. CDR3 DNA sequence: TGTGCCAGCAGTGACCCAGTTGGGACCGAAGCTTTCTTT. Amino acids: CASSDPVGTEAFF.

On this clonotype itself: Relative to the germline gene, one junction end is altered; a read error may explain this. The gene calls are TRBV14 and TRBJ1-1, with D possibly matching TRBD1 (6 bases). The CDR3 is made up of 15 amino acids. Per germline, CDR1 SGHDN and CDR2 FVKESK. The CDR3 is CASSQGSGARADAFF. CDR3 coding DNA: TGTGCCAGCAGCCAAGGATCGGGGGCGAGGGCTGACGCTTTCTTT.

This clonotype was recorded once. A much larger clone sits a single nucleotide away, making a read error possible. The V gene is TRBV12-5, the J gene TRBJ1-6; D is unclear. The CDR3 totals 15 residues. From germline, CDR1 is LGHNT and CDR2 FRNRAP. DNA for the CDR3: TGTGCTAGTGGTTTGTTACCCCTCTATAATTCACCCCCCCACTTT. Translated, it gives CASGLLPLYNSPPHF.